Each of the 26 T cell receptor beta chains below was sequenced from the same sample in a study of vaccination effects on CD4 cells after COVID-19. Following culture for under 12 days, CD4+ T cells were isolated. Sequenced by immunoSEQ multiplex PCR; TCRdb stores in-frame clones only, minus some. This table has roughly 50,000 clones, 67% appearing once. Their specific antigens are unknown. Sequenced here: CD4+ T cells from PBMCs cultured without peptide, sampled before COVID-19 vaccination. The receptors originated from a human donor who received a COVID-19 vaccine.

This clone has just one count. This sequence joins TRBV5-1 and TRBJ2-2; D ambiguous. V lost 4 bases to trimming and J lost 4 bases, with 11 bases between them. The CDR3 is 14 residues long. Germline CDR1 SGHRS, CDR2 YFSETQ. The CDR3 region is CASSPKVATGELFF. The CDR3 DNA reads TGCGCCAGCAGCCCTAAGGTGGCCACCGGGGAGCTGTTTTTT.

This clone was seen a single time. In DNA form, the CDR3 reads TGTGCCAGCTCACCTGGGGGTGTTGGAAACACCATATATTTT. It translates to CASSPGGVGNTIYF. This chain links TRBV18 with TRBJ1-3, with a weak D call TRBD1 (5 bases). This CDR3 has 14 residues. Per germline, CDR1 KGHSH and CDR2 LQKENI. V was pared by 3 bases and J by 3 bases, with 9 bases between.

The CDR3 region has the DNA TGTGCCAGCAGTGAATTAGGGGAAGAGACCCAGTACTTC. This codes for CASSELGEETQYF. The genes are TRBV25-1 and TRBJ2-5; D might be TRBD1 (5 bases). The V end lost 1 base, the J end lost 3 bases, and 6 bases lay between the germline ends. The CDR3 extends over 13 amino acids. Germline CDR1 is MGHDK and CDR2 is SYGVNS.

This chain joins TRBV2 and TRBJ2-3; 7 bases match TRBD2. Germline-derived CDR1 and CDR2 are SNHLY and FYNNEI. The V gene end was trimmed by 7 bases and the J gene end by 2 bases; junction bases not matched to a gene: 9. This CDR3 contains 15 residues. The CDR3 coding sequence is TGTGCCAGCACCGACTGGGACTACCTCACAGATACGCAGTATTTT. Its protein product is CASTDWDYLTDTQYF.

The genes are TRBV5-6 and TRBJ2-7, with 7 bases matching TRBD2. The germline gives CDR1 SGHDT, CDR2 YYEEEE. The J segment lost 3 bases and the V segment lost 4 bases, leaving 4 bases of the junction unmatched. This CDR3 has 13 residues. For the CDR3, the DNA is TGTGCCAGCAGCCATGCGGGAGTCTACGAGCAGTACTTC. Translated, it gives CASSHAGVYEQYF.

The gene calls are TRBV5-1 and TRBJ1-5, with D uncertain. Germline lookup yields CDR1 SGHRS and CDR2 YFSETQ. Trimming cost V 1 base and J 0 bases, with 8 bases left between them. This CDR3 comprises 15 residues. In DNA, the CDR3 is TGCGCCAGCAGCTTGCTCGGGGATAGCAATCAGCCCCAGCATTTT. It translates to CASSLLGDSNQPQHF.

This sequence joins TRBV30 and TRBJ2-7; 8 bases fit TRBD1. V lost 8 bases and J lost 6; bases outside the gene matches: 9. The CDR3 runs 12 residues. Looked up from germline, CDR1 is GTSNPN and CDR2 is SVGIG (reference sequence). The DNA of the CDR3 is TGTGCCGGCCGACAGGGGTCCCTCGAGCAGTACTTC. Translating it yields CAGRQGSLEQYF.

This clone has just a few counts. The rearrangement joins TRBV7-9 to TRBJ2-1; TRBD2 matches 12 bases. CDR1 is SEHNR, CDR2 FQNEAQ, per germline (reference sequence). J gave up 14 bases and V 1 base, and 9 bases lay outside the gene matches. CDR3 length equals 15 residues. The CDR3: CASSLDLAGGPLEFF. The CDR3 DNA sequence: TGTGCCAGCAGCTTAGACCTAGCGGGGGGGCCGTTGGAGTTCTTC.

The V call is TRBV27, the J call TRBJ1-1, with TRBD1 as a possible D gene (5 bases). CDR3 length equals 13 residues. Germline CDR1 is MNHEY and CDR2 is SMNVEV (reference sequence). With 6 bases removed from V and 5 bases from J, the gap between germline ends came to 13 bases. The CDR3 sequence is CASRWQGWTEAFF. DNA for the CDR3: TGTGCCAGCAGGTGGCAGGGTTGGACTGAAGCTTTCTTT.

The chain carries TRBV12-5 and TRBJ2-1; D is unclear. This CDR3 comprises 13 residues. Germline lookup yields CDR1 LGHNT and CDR2 FRNRAP. V was trimmed by 1 base and J by 9 bases, leaving 10 bases between them. The CDR3 loop is CASGLERSVEQFF. The CDR3, as DNA: TGTGCTAGTGGTTTGGAGAGGTCCGTTGAGCAGTTCTTC.

V usage is TRBV11-1 and J usage is TRBJ2-5, with D tentatively TRBD1 or TRBD2 (5 bases each). CDR3 length equals 15 residues. Germline CDR1 is SGHAT and CDR2 is FQDESV (reference sequence). The V gene lost 3 bases and the J gene lost 4 bases, with 15 bases spanning the gap. The CDR3 DNA is TGTGCCAGCAGCTTCAGGGCTGCGGGCGGAGAGACCCAGTACTTC. It translates to CASSFRAAGGETQYF.

This chain uses TRBV5-4 with TRBJ2-7, with TRBD1 identical over 8 bases. The CDR3 covers 16 residues. J lost 2 bases, V lost 0 bases, and 7 bases had no gene match. Germline V gene lookup returns CDR1 SGHNT and CDR2 YYREEE (reference sequence). The CDR3 region is CASSLARTGRPYEQYF. CDR3 sequence (DNA): TGTGCCAGCAGCTTGGCACGGACAGGGAGACCCTACGAGCAGTACTTC. The whole variable domain, remainder taken from reference TRBV5-4 and TRBJ2-7, is ETGVTQSPTHLIKTRGQQVTLRCSSQSGHNTVSWYQQALGQGPQFIFQYYREEENGRGNFPPRFSGLQFPNYSSELNVNALELDDSALYLCASSLARTGRPYEQYFGPGTRLTVT.

Only a few counts were recorded for this clone. The chain combines TRBV9 with TRBJ2-5; 10 bases agree with TRBD1. V dropped 0 bases and J dropped 5; count of bases not matched to a gene: 4. The CDR3 is 15 residues long. The germline V gene encodes CDR1 SGDLS and CDR2 YYNGEE. In DNA form, the CDR3 reads TGTGCCAGCAGCGTAGGGACAGGGGGACGGGAGACCCAGTACTTC. Its protein is CASSVGTGGRETQYF.

The chain joins TRBV18 to TRBJ2-2, with D possibly TRBD2 on 6 matching bases. This CDR3 is 15 amino acids long. V was shortened by 1 base and J by 7 bases, with 13 bases between the two germline ends. The V gene's germline CDR1 is KGHSH and CDR2 LQKENI. The CDR3 region is CASSPRPGRDGELFF. The CDR3 DNA reads TGTGCCAGCTCACCACGGCCAGGGCGGGACGGGGAGCTGTTTTTT.

The chain recombines TRBV28 with TRBJ2-2, with TRBD1 as a possible D gene (5 bases). The germline V gene encodes CDR1 MDHEN and CDR2 SYDVKM. V lost 2 bases, J lost 4 bases, and 11 bases lay in between. The CDR3 extends over 15 amino acids. Written as DNA, the CDR3 is TGTGCCAGCAGTTTAGCCCAGGGAAGCACCGGGGAGCTGTTTTTT. This sequence encodes CASSLAQGSTGELFF.

This sequence joins TRBV28 and TRBJ2-5; D remains unclear. Germline V gene sequence: CDR1 MDHEN, CDR2 SYDVKM. V lost 8 bases and J 2 bases, leaving 12 bases between the germline ends. There are 13 residues in the CDR3. CDR3 sequence: CASAPLVQETQYF. For the CDR3, the DNA is TGTGCCAGCGCTCCACTGGTTCAAGAGACCCAGTACTTC.

This chain links TRBV19 with TRBJ2-7; 7 bases are shared with TRBD2. From germline, CDR1 is LNHDA and CDR2 SQIVND (reference sequence). Trimming removed 4 bases from V and 0 bases from J; junction bases left unmatched: 9. There are 16 residues in the CDR3. The CDR3 DNA reads TGTGCCAGTAGTAACCTCGCCGGGAGGATCTCCTACGAGCAGTACTTC. It yields the protein CASSNLAGRISYEQYF.

This clone has more than one count but fewer than ten. The chain links TRBV11-2 to TRBJ1-3; D gene uncertain. The CDR3 runs to 13 residues. CDR1 and CDR2 (germline): SGHAT, FQNNGV. V was pared by 0 bases and J by 4 bases, with 4 bases between. CDR3 bases: TGTGCCAGCAGCTTAGATCAAGGAAACACCATATATTTT. Amino acid sequence: CASSLDQGNTIYF.

The chain uses TRBV7-2 and TRBJ2-3, with D possibly matching TRBD1 (6 bases). Germline assignment: CDR1 SGHTA and CDR2 FQGNSA. V was trimmed by 2 bases and J by 4 bases, leaving 7 bases between them. The CDR3 runs 13 residues. The CDR3 here is CASSLQGSDTQYF. The CDR3 DNA follows: TGTGCCAGCAGCTTACAGGGGTCAGATACGCAGTATTTT.

This clone was detected once. This chain uses TRBV3-1 (or the pseudogene TRBV3-2) with TRBJ1-4; 10 positions match TRBD1. This CDR3 has 15 amino acids. From germline, CDR1 is LGHDT and CDR2 YNNKEL (reference sequence). V lost 2 bases to trimming and J lost 8 bases; unmatched junction nucleotides: 5. The CDR3 DNA reads as TGTGCCAGCAGCCAACGACAGGGGGCAAGGGAAAAACTGTTTTTT. The encoded protein is CASSQRQGAREKLFF.

The V gene is TRBV15, the J gene TRBJ2-5, with D unresolved. V was trimmed by 1 base and J by 2 bases, leaving 8 bases between them. The CDR3 length is 14 residues. The germline gives CDR1 LNHNV, CDR2 YYDKDF (reference sequence). CDR3: CATSRAPGQETQYF. The DNA of the CDR3 is TGTGCCACCAGCAGAGCCCCAGGACAAGAGACCCAGTACTTC.

The chain is built from TRBV5-1 and TRBJ2-5; 8 bases fit TRBD2. This CDR3 comprises 14 residues. V shed 4 bases, J shed 4 bases, and the junction held 6 bases outside the gene matches. CDR1 is SGHRS and CDR2 is YFSETQ in the germline V gene. CDR3 DNA sequence: TGCGCCAGCAGCCCGGGACTAGGGCGAGAGACCCAGTACTTC. The encoded protein is CASSPGLGRETQYF.

V and J are TRBV7-2 and TRBJ1-2, with a tentative D call TRBD1 (5 bases). Germline V lookup: CDR1 SGHTA, CDR2 FQGNSA. CDR3 length: 15 amino acids. Between the trimmed V and J ends, which lost 5 bases and 3 bases, there was a span of 16 bases. CDR3 DNA: TGTGCCAGCAGCCTTCACGGGGGGGGAGACTATGGCTACACCTTC. It yields the protein CASSLHGGGDYGYTF.

In its sample, this clone was seen a few times. The chain uses TRBV12-5 and TRBJ1-3; tentatively, D is TRBD1 (5 bases). Trimming left V 5 bases short and J 0 bases short, with 17 bases between. This CDR3 has 17 residues. The germline V gene encodes CDR1 LGHNT and CDR2 FRNRAP. The CDR3 region has the DNA TGTGCTAGTGGTATCCCTCCCCAGGGCCACTCTGGAAACACCATATATTTT. This encodes CASGIPPQGHSGNTIYF. The full variable domain, its missing parts supplied by reference TRBV12-5 and TRBJ1-3, is DARVTQTPRHKVTEMGQEVTMRCQPILGHNTVFWYRQTMMQGLELLAYFRNRAPLDDSGMPKDRFSAEMPDATLATLKIQPSEPRDSAVYFCASGIPPQGHSGNTIYFGEGSWLTVV.

The genes are TRBV13 and TRBJ1-2; 8 bases line up with TRBD1. CDR3 length: 13 amino acids. J was trimmed by 3 bases and V by 5 bases; bases with no gene match: 2. The V gene's germline CDR1 is PRHDT and CDR2 FYEKMQ (reference sequence). CDR3 bases: TGTGCCAGCAGCCTACAGGGGGACTATGGCTACACCTTC. It is translated as CASSLQGDYGYTF.

The table lists this clone with a few counts. V is TRBV10-3 and J is TRBJ1-5; 7 bases are a match to TRBD1. V shed 3 bases, J shed 6 bases, and the junction held 5 bases outside the gene matches. The CDR3 consists of 14 residues. CDR1 and CDR2 from the germline V gene are ENHRY and SYGVKD. Here the CDR3 DNA reads TGTGCCATCAGTGACAACAACAGGGGTCAGCCCCAGCATTTT. It yields the protein CAISDNNRGQPQHF.